This record concerns one TCR beta chain sequence. The CDR3 consists of 16 residues. Germline V gene sequence: CDR1 MDHEN, CDR2 SYDVKM. V shed 2 bases and J shed 5 bases, with 15 bases lying between them. This sample is part of a study of T-cell reconstitution after alpha-beta-depleted transplantation in children. TCRbeta library construction was performed incorporating unique molecular identifiers. TCRdb fed the PCR reads into MiXCR, producing one record per CDR3 protein. The top ten clones hold about 4.6% of a sample with some 840,000 distinct CDR3 sequences, approximately 15% of them seen once. The material sequenced was PBMCs, mostly from graft donor cells, taken 360 days after TCRalphabeta/CD19-depleted stem cell transplant. The receptor comes from a male patient younger than 18 who had a stem cell transplant for acute lymphoblastic leukemia, so the T cells may come from the graft donor. The rearrangement links TRBV28 to TRBJ2-2; no reliable D call. The CDR3 spells CASSLLTATQTGELFF. Here the CDR3 DNA reads TGTGCCAGCAGTTTACTAACTGCAACCCAAACCGGGGAGCTGTTTTTT.